Listed here are 30 T cell receptor beta chains from one sample, sequenced in a study of blood T cell repertoires in COVID-19. Assay: immunoSEQ multiplex PCR; the TCRdb copy retains only in-frame clones and omits some. The data show approximately 260,000 clones, with about 88% seen just once and 4.6% held by the top ten. The specimen sequenced was peripheral blood. The source of these receptors is a woman aged 40-49 years who had recovered from COVID-19.

V gene TRBV6-6 combines with J gene TRBJ2-3, with D tentatively TRBD2 (6 bases). The germline gives CDR1 MNHNY, CDR2 SVGAGI (reference sequence). The CDR3 has 14 residues. Trimming left V 0 bases short and J 12 bases short, with 16 bases between. The CDR3 here is CASSYSRGLVDQYF. The CDR3 DNA reads as TGTGCCAGCAGTTACTCGAGGGGACTCGTCGATCAGTATTTT.

The rearrangement links TRBV10-3 to TRBJ2-7, with a tentative D call TRBD1 (5 bases). Germline CDR1 ENHRY, CDR2 SYGVKD. The CDR3 contains 14 residues. V lost 11 bases and J lost 5, with 22 bases in between. The CDR3 coding sequence is TGTGCCTTCTTCGAAGGGGCGAGAAGGGACGAGCAGTACTTC. Amino acids: CAFFEGARRDEQYF.

This clone occurred once. This rearrangement joins TRBV6-2 or TRBV6-3 to TRBJ1-1, with a possible D match to TRBD1 (6 bases). In germline, CDR1 is MNHEY, CDR2 SVGEGT. The length of the CDR3 is 16 residues. Between the trimmed V and J ends, which lost 5 bases and 1 base, there was a span of 17 bases. CDR3 loop: CASSGPHGGRNTEAFF. The CDR3 DNA is TGTGCCAGCAGTGGGCCGCACGGGGGGCGGAACACTGAAGCTTTCTTT.

The chain combines TRBV6-5 with TRBJ1-3; 8 bases fit TRBD1. Trimming took 5 bases from V and 8 from J; bases not matched to a gene: 5. Germline V gives CDR1 MNHEY, CDR2 SVGAGI. The CDR3 sequence is 13 residues long. CDR3 region: CASSMTGVDTIYF. For the CDR3, the DNA is TGTGCCAGCAGTATGACAGGGGTGGACACCATATATTTT.

The chain recombines TRBV29-1 with TRBJ2-5, with 8 bases identical to TRBD1. Trimming cost V 6 bases and J 5 bases; bases outside gene matches: 5. CDR1 and CDR2 from the germline V gene are SQVTM and ANQGSEA. This CDR3 has 12 residues. In DNA form, the CDR3 reads TGCAGCGTGGTCCGGGACAGGGAGACCCAGTACTTC. Amino acids: CSVVRDRETQYF.

The chain uses TRBV6-5 and TRBJ2-7; D is unclear. The CDR3 has 13 residues. CDR1 MNHEY and CDR2 SVGAGI come from the germline V gene. V was trimmed by 7 bases and J by 2 bases, leaving 12 bases between them. The DNA for the CDR3 is TGTGCCAGCACCCGTTCAGAGGCCTACGAGCAGTACGTC. Protein product: CASTRSEAYEQYV.

The chain links TRBV6-5 to TRBJ2-1; TRBD2 matches 9 bases. With V trimmed by 7 bases and J by 7 bases, 8 bases remained unmatched. The CDR3 has 14 amino acids. Germline CDR1 reads MNHEY; CDR2 reads SVGAGI. The CDR3 loop reads CASIKRGAGNEQFF. The CDR3 DNA reads TGTGCCAGCATCAAGCGGGGGGCCGGTAATGAGCAGTTCTTC.

The chain links TRBV28 to TRBJ1-2, with 9 bases aligning to TRBD1. This CDR3 is built from 14 residues. Germline V CDR1 and CDR2: MDHEN, SYDVKM. The V segment lost 5 bases and the J segment 7 bases; nucleotides outside the gene matches: 8. CDR3 protein: CASSVGTGLSGYTF. For the CDR3, the DNA is TGTGCCAGCAGTGTAGGGACAGGGTTGAGTGGCTACACCTTC.

V usage is TRBV6-5 and J usage is TRBJ2-1; 8 positions match TRBD1. V lost 0 bases, J lost 5 bases, and 3 bases stayed unmatched. Germline CDR1 MNHEY, CDR2 SVGAGI. This CDR3 contains 15 residues. In nucleotides, the CDR3 is TGTGCCAGCAGTTACTCGTGGACAGGGAACAATGAGCAGTTCTTC. Translating it yields CASSYSWTGNNEQFF.

The chain carries TRBV5-1 and TRBJ2-7; 7 nucleotides agree with TRBD1. Germline V gene data show CDR1 as SGHRS and CDR2 as YFSETQ. The J segment lost 2 bases and the V segment lost 5 bases, leaving 10 bases of the junction unmatched. The CDR3 has 15 residues. The CDR3 DNA reads TGCGCCAGCAGTCTAACGGGACAGCCTACCTACGAGCAGTACTTC. The encoded protein is CASSLTGQPTYEQYF.

The CDR3 region has the DNA TGTGCCAGCAGCTTAGTGGCGGAAGGGGCCCAGTACTTC. It translates to CASSLVAEGAQYF. This chain connects TRBV7-2 to TRBJ2-5; the D gene is possibly TRBD1 (5 bases). There are 13 residues in the CDR3. CDR1 is SGHTA and CDR2 is FQGNSA in the germline V gene. V was clipped by 1 base and J by 9 bases, with 12 bases between them.

The chain recombines TRBV6-6 with TRBJ2-7; TRBD2 aligns across 8 bases. This CDR3 contains 16 residues. The V gene end was trimmed by 5 bases and the J gene end by 3 bases; junction bases not matched to a gene: 12. Per the germline V gene, CDR1 is MNHNY and CDR2 is SVGAGI (reference sequence). The CDR3 DNA reads as TGTGCCAGCAGTCCGCTCAGAGCGGGGGCCCACTACGAGCAGTACTTC. It yields the protein CASSPLRAGAHYEQYF.

The chain links TRBV27 to TRBJ2-7; the D gene is possibly TRBD2 (5 bases). Germline CDR1 and CDR2: MNHEY and SMNVEV (reference sequence). The CDR3 is 14 residues long. CDR3 region: CASRRSGNSHEQYV. The CDR3, as DNA: TGTGCCAGCAGGCGATCCGGGAACTCCCACGAGCAGTACGTC.

The chain is built from TRBV19 and TRBJ2-1, with D tentatively TRBD2 (5 bases). Trimming shortened V by 10 bases and J by 12 bases, and 10 bases separated the two germline ends. The CDR3 extends over 9 amino acids. Germline CDR1 LNHDA, CDR2 SQIVND (reference sequence). Here the CDR3 reads CANHRGQFF. In DNA form, the CDR3 reads TGTGCCAACCACCGGGGGCAGTTCTTC.

J is TRBJ2-3 and V is TRBV4-3; no clear D gene. Germline V gene sequence: CDR1 LGHNA, CDR2 YSLEER. The length of the CDR3 is 17 residues. The germline V and J ends were trimmed by 0 bases and 1 base, with 14 bases remaining between them. Written as DNA, the CDR3 is TGCGCCAGCAGCCAAGATCGCATGAATACAGGCACAGATACGCAGTATTTT. It is translated as CASSQDRMNTGTDTQYF.

This clone occurred a few times. The chain has TRBV10-1 and TRBJ2-5, with TRBD2 matching over 10 bases. The germline V gene encodes CDR1 WNHNN and CDR2 SYGVQD (reference sequence). The CDR3 is 15 amino acids. Trimming at V came to 2 bases and at J to 4 bases, leaving 4 bases not matched to a gene. CDR3 nucleotides: TGCGCCAGCAGTGAGAGCGGGGGGGAGGGAGAGACCCAGTACTTC. Translating gives CASSESGGEGETQYF.

The V and J genes are TRBV30 and TRBJ2-7, with D maybe TRBD2 (7 bases). CDR1 GTSNPN and CDR2 SVGIG come from the germline V gene (reference sequence). Trimming removed 1 base at V and 2 bases at J, with 15 bases between. CDR3 size: 15 residues. CDR3 sequence: CAWSGGRGLTYEQYF. The CDR3 nucleotides are TGTGCCTGGAGTGGGGGGCGGGGACTAACCTACGAGCAGTACTTC.

V usage is TRBV11-2 and J usage is TRBJ2-1; possible D gene TRBD2, 7 bases. The germline V and J ends were trimmed by 1 base and 4 bases, with 14 bases remaining between them. Germline V gene lookup returns CDR1 SGHAT and CDR2 FQNNGV. The length of the CDR3 is 16 residues. In DNA form, the CDR3 reads TGTGCCAGCAGCTTAGTGGCGGGGGCCTCATACAATGAGCAGTTCTTC. It is translated as CASSLVAGASYNEQFF. Complete variable domain (other parts from reference TRBV11-2 and TRBJ2-1): EAGVAQSPRYKIIEKRQSVAFWCNPISGHATLYWYQQILGQGPKLLIQFQNNGVVDDSQLPKDRFSAERLKGVDSTLKIQPAKLEDSAVYLCASSLVAGASYNEQFFGPGTRLTVL.

V gene TRBV18 combines with J gene TRBJ2-5; perhaps TRBD2 as D (6 bases). Germline V lookup: CDR1 KGHSH, CDR2 LQKENI. CDR3 length equals 13 residues. V shed 4 bases and J shed 4 bases, with 10 bases lying between them. CDR3 bases: TGTGCCAGCTCACGACTAGTCCCAGAGACCCAGTACTTC. Translation: CASSRLVPETQYF.

The count of this clone is one. V usage is TRBV24-1 and J usage is TRBJ1-2, with 7 nucleotides matching TRBD1. Germline V gives CDR1 KGHDR, CDR2 SFDVKD. With 3 bases clipped from V and 10 bases from J, the junction kept 4 bases outside the gene matches. The CDR3 length is 12 residues. CDR3 sequence: CATSDERGPYTF. As DNA, the CDR3 is TGTGCCACCAGTGATGAGAGGGGGCCCTACACCTTC.

CDR3 sequence: CATGQAGENTGELFF. CDR3 coding DNA: TGTGCCACCGGGCAGGCGGGAGAGAACACCGGGGAGCTGTTTTTT. J is TRBJ2-2 and V is TRBV24-1; 7 bases align to TRBD2. Trimming cost V 9 bases and J 1 base; bases outside gene matches: 7. CDR3 length: 15 residues. Germline CDR1 KGHDR, CDR2 SFDVKD.

This clone came up once. This chain connects TRBV6-2 or TRBV6-3 to TRBJ2-1; 12 bases are a match to TRBD2. Per germline, CDR1 MNHEY and CDR2 SVGEGT. Trimming took 6 bases from V and 8 from J; bases not matched to a gene: 11. The CDR3 has 16 residues. This chain's CDR3 is CASSQGLAGGFYEQFF. The CDR3 region has the DNA TGTGCCAGCAGCCAAGGGCTAGCGGGAGGGTTTTATGAGCAGTTCTTC.

The chain joins TRBV27 to TRBJ1-5; D may be TRBD1 (5 bases). Trimming shortened V by 2 bases and J by 9 bases, and 11 bases separated the two germline ends. Germline lookup yields CDR1 MNHEY and CDR2 SMNVEV (reference sequence). This CDR3 region has 13 residues. The CDR3 DNA sequence: TGTGCCAGCAGTTTAAGGCAGGGTGTGCCCCAGCATTTT. It encodes CASSLRQGVPQHF.

The J gene is TRBJ2-5, the V gene TRBV7-2, with TRBD2 identical over 8 bases. From germline, CDR1 is SGHTA and CDR2 FQGNSA. The CDR3 covers 15 residues. Unmatched junction bases numbered 5, after V lost 2 bases and J lost 3 bases. Here the CDR3 DNA reads TGTGCCAGCAGCTTAAACCCCGGGAGGGAAGAGACCCAGTACTTC. It yields the protein CASSLNPGREETQYF.

The genes are TRBV7-2 and TRBJ2-3, with TRBD1 identical over 9 bases. V trimming: 5 bases; J trimming: 3 bases; junction bases outside the gene matches: 9. The CDR3 extends over 16 amino acids. Germline assignment: CDR1 SGHTA and CDR2 FQGNSA. The CDR3 coding sequence is TGTGCCAGCAGCCATCTACACAGGGGGCGGACAGATACGCAGTATTTT. Protein product: CASSHLHRGRTDTQYF.

The chain joins TRBV2 to TRBJ2-1; 9 bases align to TRBD2. The CDR3 is 14 amino acids. After removal of 3 bases from V and 10 bases from J, the junction contained 7 bases not matched to a gene. CDR1 SNHLY and CDR2 FYNNEI come from the germline V gene. Written as DNA, the CDR3 is TGTGCCAGCAGTGATTTCCTAGCGGGGCGCGAGCAGTTCTTC. Its translation is CASSDFLAGREQFF.

The chain carries TRBV27 and TRBJ2-6; possible D gene TRBD2, 5 bases. CDR1 is MNHEY and CDR2 is SMNVEV in the germline V gene (reference sequence). Trimming took 5 bases from V and 2 from J, leaving 22 bases between them. This CDR3 has 19 amino acids. DNA for the CDR3: TGTGCCAGCAGTCCAAACGTAGCTCCGGGGAGCGCTGGGGCCAACGTCCTGACTTTC. Protein sequence: CASSPNVAPGSAGANVLTF.

The chain links TRBV4-1 to TRBJ1-3; D is unresolved. V gave up 2 bases and J gave up 0 bases, with 8 bases separating them. CDR1 is MGHRA and CDR2 is YSYEKL in the germline V gene. The CDR3 totals 15 residues. The CDR3 loop is CASSQQPSSGNTIYF. The CDR3 DNA reads as TGCGCCAGCAGCCAACAGCCTAGCTCTGGAAACACCATATATTTT.

This chain joins TRBV18 and TRBJ1-2, with D possibly TRBD1 on 6 matching bases. The V end lost 3 bases, the J end lost 6 bases, and 11 bases lay between the germline ends. Germline CDR1 and CDR2: KGHSH and LQKENI. The CDR3 loop spans 13 amino acids. The CDR3 region is CASSPARGNGYTF. CDR3 nucleotides: TGTGCCAGCTCACCTGCCAGGGGCAATGGCTACACCTTC.

The rearrangement uses TRBV6-2 or TRBV6-3 and TRBJ2-1, with TRBD2 identical over 7 bases. V was pared by 5 bases and J by 5 bases, with 0 bases of the junction left unmatched. The CDR3 has 12 residues. CDR1 and CDR2 from the germline V gene are MNHEY and SVGEGT. CDR3 DNA: TGTGCCAGCAGTGGACTAGACAATGAGCAGTTCTTC. The encoded protein is CASSGLDNEQFF.